What follows are 4 T cell receptor beta chains derived from one specimen sequenced in a study of T-cell memory formation after mild COVID-19. One entry per CDR3 protein results from TCRdb running MiXCR on the 5' RACE reads. The sample has nearly 200,000 distinct CDR3 sequences, 15% to 20% seen once. The sample consisted of PBMCs or a T cell subset sorted from them (not recorded which). Receptor source: an adult woman who had mild COVID-19 (a few samples of this study predate the infection). Cell type and time point are not known.

The chain couples TRBV6-2 or TRBV6-3 to TRBJ2-1; 8 bases are a match to TRBD2. J was trimmed by 0 bases and V by 1 base; bases with no gene match: 2. This CDR3 region has 16 residues. Germline V lookup: CDR1 MNHEY, CDR2 SVGEGT. This CDR3 is CASSYYLAGSYNEQFF. DNA of the CDR3: TGTGCCAGCAGTTACTATCTAGCGGGCTCCTACAATGAGCAGTTCTTC.

The table lists this clonotype with a few counts. The chain couples TRBV14 to TRBJ2-1; maybe TRBD1 (5 bases). Trimming stripped 2 bases from V and 4 bases from J, with 15 bases between. Germline V gene data show CDR1 as SGHDN and CDR2 as FVKESK. The CDR3 is 16 amino acids. CDR3 sequence reads: CASSQWGAGLYNEQFF. CDR3 sequence (DNA): TGTGCCAGCAGCCAATGGGGCGCAGGCTTGTACAATGAGCAGTTCTTC. Full variable domain (missing parts from reference TRBV14 and TRBJ2-1): EAGVTQFPSHSVIEKGQTVTLRCDPISGHDNLYWYRRVMGKEIKFLLHFVKESKQDESGMPNNRFLAERTGGTYSTLKVQPAELEDSGVYFCASSQWGAGLYNEQFFGPGTRLTVL.

This clonotype was seen a few times. The chain carries TRBV10-3 and TRBJ2-7; 7 bases map to TRBD1. Germline V gene lookup returns CDR1 ENHRY and CDR2 SYGVKD. The CDR3 is 12 amino acids. Trimming at V came to 8 bases and at J to 6 bases, leaving 7 bases not matched to a gene. CDR3 sequence: CAIGQDVGEQYF. In DNA, the CDR3 is TGTGCCATCGGACAGGACGTTGGCGAGCAGTACTTC.

This clonotype was picked up a small number of times. V and J are TRBV5-1 and TRBJ2-2; TRBD1 matches at 9 bases. The CDR3 is made up of 15 amino acids. The germline CDR1 and CDR2 sequences are SGHRS and YFSETQ. Trimming took 1 base from V and 5 from J; bases not matched to a gene: 3. The CDR3 region has the DNA TGCGCCAGCAGCTTGCCGGGACAGGGAACCGGGGAGCTGTTTTTT. Translating gives CASSLPGQGTGELFF.